The 25 T cell receptor beta chains given below trace back to one sample, sequenced in a study of cytomegalovirus exposure and HLA in healthy donors. Researchers ran the PCR with 60 Vbeta and 13 Jbeta primers. Using immunoSEQ multiplex PCR, the repertoire was profiled, and TCRdb retains in-frame clones only, with some absent. The sample carries about 140,000 clones, 60% to 80% recorded once. The sequenced material came from PBMCs. Source of these receptors: a woman in her 30s in good health and CMV-seronegative.

This rearrangement joins TRBV6-1 to TRBJ1-2; D gene unclear. V lost 5 bases and J lost 9, with 13 bases in between. CDR1 and CDR2 (germline): MNHNS, SASEGT. CDR3 length: 12 residues. CDR3 amino acids: CASSPFEGSYTF. CDR3 DNA: TGTGCCAGCAGTCCCTTTGAGGGTAGCTACACCTTC.

J is TRBJ1-6 and V is TRBV27; 9 bases align to TRBD1. Trimming removed 7 bases from V and 10 bases from J; junction bases left unmatched: 11. The length of the CDR3 is 15 residues. Germline CDR1 reads MNHEY; CDR2 reads SMNVEV (reference sequence). CDR3 bases: TGTGCCAGCAATCTGGACAGGGGTGTTCCCTCACCCCTCCACTTT. Amino acids: CASNLDRGVPSPLHF.

The J gene is TRBJ2-3, the V gene TRBV7-8, with D perhaps matching TRBD1 (6 bases). CDR1 is SGHVS, CDR2 FQNEAQ, per germline. CDR3 length: 17 amino acids. V was cut by 5 bases and J by 0 bases, with 18 bases left in between. CDR3 DNA sequence: TGTGCCAGCAGCCCCGGACAGATCCGATCTAGCACAGATACGCAGTATTTT. Translating it yields CASSPGQIRSSTDTQYF.

The chain employs TRBV9 and TRBJ2-2; D not certain. Trimming took off 6 bases at V and 8 bases at J, with 8 bases between the two ends. CDR1 and CDR2 from the germline V gene are SGDLS and YYNGEE. The CDR3 totals 11 residues. The CDR3 spells CASTAGGELFF. CDR3 DNA sequence: TGTGCCAGCACCGCCGGTGGGGAGCTGTTTTTT.

The DNA for the CDR3 is TGTGCCAGCAGCGTAGGTAGCGGGGGAAACTACGAGCAGTACTTC. This encodes CASSVGSGGNYEQYF. The chain links TRBV9 to TRBJ2-7; the match to TRBD2 covers 9 bases. The CDR3 totals 15 residues. Looked up from germline, CDR1 is SGDLS and CDR2 is YYNGEE. Trimming took 0 bases from V and 3 from J; bases not matched to a gene: 4.

The rearrangement links TRBV30 to TRBJ1-5, with D perhaps matching TRBD1 (5 bases). Per the germline V gene, CDR1 is GTSNPN and CDR2 is SVGIG (reference sequence). CDR3 size: 13 residues. V lost 5 bases to trimming and J lost 3 bases, with 11 bases between them. CDR3 coding DNA: TGTGCCTGGTCCGGAGGGGACAATCAGCCCCAGCATTTT. It translates to CAWSGGDNQPQHF.

This chain connects TRBV19 to TRBJ1-1; D not resolved. The V gene lost 6 bases and the J gene lost 0 bases, with 14 bases spanning the gap. Germline assignment: CDR1 LNHDA and CDR2 SQIVND (reference sequence). This CDR3 has 15 amino acids. In nucleotides, the CDR3 is TGTGCCAGTAGCCCGACTGAAGCCCTGAACACTGAAGCTTTCTTT. It specifies CASSPTEALNTEAFF.

V gene TRBV5-1 combines with J gene TRBJ1-4, with D possibly matching TRBD1 (5 bases). Between the trimmed V and J ends, which lost 5 bases and 8 bases, there was a span of 10 bases. Germline V gene lookup returns CDR1 SGHRS and CDR2 YFSETQ. This CDR3 has 12 amino acids. In nucleotides, the CDR3 is TGCGCCAGCAGTGAGGGGAGGGAAAAACTGTTTTTT. This translates into CASSEGREKLFF.

This clone was counted a single time. The rearrangement uses TRBV6-1 and TRBJ1-2, with 9 nucleotides matching TRBD1. The CDR3 covers 15 residues. Germline V gene sequence: CDR1 MNHNS, CDR2 SASEGT. V was pared by 5 bases and J by 3 bases, with 7 bases of the junction left unmatched. This CDR3 reads CASSPGQGEYYGYTF. The CDR3, as DNA: TGTGCCAGCAGTCCGGGACAGGGAGAATACTATGGCTACACCTTC.

The chain employs TRBV15 and TRBJ1-1; 7 nucleotides line up with TRBD1. Germline V gene sequence: CDR1 LNHNV, CDR2 YYDKDF (reference sequence). The CDR3 spans 15 residues. V lost 2 bases, J lost 5 bases, and 8 bases stayed unmatched. As DNA, the CDR3 is TGTGCCACCAGCAGACCTCCTACAGGGGAGACTGAAGCTTTCTTT. As protein: CATSRPPTGETEAFF.

V gene TRBV27 combines with J gene TRBJ1-2; weak D call: TRBD1 (6 bases). The CDR3 runs 13 residues. The germline gives CDR1 MNHEY, CDR2 SMNVEV (reference sequence). V lost 2 bases and J 3 bases, leaving 7 bases between the germline ends. The CDR3 DNA sequence: TGTGCCAGCAGTTTAACAGGGCACTATGGCTACACCTTC. Protein product: CASSLTGHYGYTF.

This rearrangement joins TRBV5-1 to TRBJ1-3; 7 bases align to TRBD1. V shed 7 bases, J shed 0 bases, and the junction held 10 bases outside the gene matches. CDR3 size: 16 residues. From germline, CDR1 is SGHRS and CDR2 YFSETQ. CDR3: CASSGGQTLSGNTIYF. The DNA of the CDR3 is TGCGCCAGCTCCGGGGGACAGACCCTCTCTGGAAACACCATATATTTT.

The CDR3 sequence is CASRPGTNIQYF. CDR3 DNA: TGTGCCAGCAGGCCAGGCACAAACATTCAGTACTTC. The gene calls are TRBV2 and TRBJ2-4; no definite D call. Trimming removed 6 bases from V and 6 bases from J, with 9 bases in between. Germline lookup yields CDR1 SNHLY and CDR2 FYNNEI. This CDR3 is built from 12 residues.

The V gene is TRBV2, the J gene TRBJ2-3; TRBD1 is a possible D gene (5 bases). V lost 8 bases to trimming and J lost 2 bases, with 17 bases between them. The germline CDR1 and CDR2 sequences are SNHLY and FYNNEI. The length of the CDR3 is 15 residues. The CDR3 coding sequence is TGTGCCAGCGGGCAGGGTGGGTCGAACACAGATACGCAGTATTTT. This encodes CASGQGGSNTDTQYF.

This sequence joins TRBV5-1 and TRBJ1-1; possibly TRBD1 for D (5 bases). CDR1 and CDR2 from the germline V gene are SGHRS and YFSETQ. Trimming pared 1 base from V and 1 base from J, leaving 8 bases between. The CDR3 contains 14 residues. CDR3: CASSLSGRNTEAFF. The CDR3 DNA reads TGCGCCAGCAGCTTGTCAGGGCGGAACACTGAAGCTTTCTTT.

The rearrangement uses TRBV7-9 and TRBJ1-1, with D perhaps TRBD1 (5 bases). This CDR3 region has 18 residues. With 3 bases removed from V and 1 base from J, the gap between germline ends came to 21 bases. CDR1 and CDR2 (germline): SEHNR, FQNEAQ (reference sequence). CDR3 in DNA: TGTGCCAGCAGCTTTTTTGATTGGAGTTCGGGGGGGAACACTGAAGCTTTCTTT. Its translation: CASSFFDWSSGGNTEAFF.

CDR3 sequence reads: CASTRTGNYGYTF. The CDR3 coding sequence is TGTGCCAGCACCAGGACAGGAAACTATGGCTACACCTTC. The V call is TRBV6-1, the J call TRBJ1-2, with 7 bases aligning to TRBD1. Germline CDR1 MNHNS, CDR2 SASEGT. The CDR3 has 13 amino acids. V trimming: 7 bases; J trimming: 2 bases; junction bases outside the gene matches: 4.

The chain is built from TRBV5-1 and TRBJ1-4; possibly TRBD1 for D (6 bases). Trimming shortened V by 4 bases and J by 5 bases, and 12 bases separated the two germline ends. This CDR3 contains 14 residues. Germline lookup yields CDR1 SGHRS and CDR2 YFSETQ. The chain's CDR3 is CASSQQGENEKLFF. For the CDR3, the DNA is TGCGCCAGCAGCCAACAGGGAGAAAATGAAAAACTGTTTTTT.

The gene calls are TRBV5-4 and TRBJ1-4; 9 positions agree with TRBD1. V was pared by 2 bases and J by 3 bases, with 5 bases of the junction left unmatched. The CDR3 is made up of 16 amino acids. Per germline, CDR1 SGHNT and CDR2 YYREEE (reference sequence). In DNA form, the CDR3 reads TGTGCCAGCAGCTTTTGGACAGGGGTGGCTAATGAAAAACTGTTTTTT. Its protein is CASSFWTGVANEKLFF.

This clone was seen a few times. The chain couples TRBV2 to TRBJ2-3; maybe TRBD2 (5 bases). This CDR3 contains 12 residues. Germline-derived CDR1 and CDR2 are SNHLY and FYNNEI. Trimming stripped 5 bases from V and 5 bases from J, with 8 bases between. CDR3 nucleotides: TGTGCCAGCAGTATTCGGGGAGATACGCAGTATTTT. Amino acid sequence: CASSIRGDTQYF.

The chain uses TRBV4-1 and TRBJ1-2; TRBD1 aligns across 7 bases. The CDR3 is 16 amino acids. CDR1 and CDR2 (germline): MGHRA, YSYEKL. V trimming: 3 bases; J trimming: 2 bases; junction bases outside the gene matches: 9. The CDR3 reads CASSQLTGTVNYGYTF. In DNA, the CDR3 is TGCGCCAGCAGCCAGCTAACCGGGACAGTGAACTATGGCTACACCTTC.

The CDR3: CASTPSLAKNIQYF. The DNA of the CDR3 is TGTGCCAGCACCCCCTCCTTAGCCAAAAACATTCAGTACTTC. This chain connects TRBV9 to TRBJ2-4, with D hard to call. V shed 6 bases and J shed 0 bases, with 10 bases lying between them. Germline lookup yields CDR1 SGDLS and CDR2 YYNGEE. The CDR3 runs to 14 residues.

The V gene is TRBV7-9, the J gene TRBJ1-5, with D possibly matching TRBD1 (6 bases). Trimming pared 2 bases from V and 1 base from J, leaving 12 bases between. The length of the CDR3 is 16 residues. CDR1 and CDR2 (germline): SEHNR, FQNEAQ (reference sequence). CDR3 nucleotides: TGTGCCAGCAGCTTAACCACAGGGCTAAGCAATCAGCCCCAGCATTTT. Amino acids: CASSLTTGLSNQPQHF.

The V gene is TRBV2, the J gene TRBJ1-2, with D perhaps TRBD1 (5 bases). This CDR3 is built from 14 residues. The V gene lost 6 bases and the J gene lost 4 bases, with 15 bases spanning the gap. Germline V gene data show CDR1 as SNHLY and CDR2 as FYNNEI. The CDR3 DNA follows: TGTGCCAGCAGACCCGACAGCGAATTCTATGGCTACACCTTC. Protein sequence: CASRPDSEFYGYTF.

The rearrangement joins TRBV7-8 to TRBJ1-1; 7 bases map to TRBD1. With 0 bases clipped from V and 0 bases from J, the junction kept 4 bases outside the gene matches. The CDR3 is 16 amino acids. Germline CDR1 reads SGHVS; CDR2 reads FQNEAQ. The CDR3 here is CASSLAPGQVNTEAFF. In DNA, the CDR3 is TGTGCCAGCAGCTTAGCGCCCGGACAGGTGAACACTGAAGCTTTCTTT.